This is a list of T cell receptor beta chains from one sample in a study of shared clonotypes between healthy human individuals. TCRdb's table, derived via immunoSEQ multiplex PCR, lists solely in-frame clones and lacks some. The table includes 2 million to 2.5 million clones, about 92% detected once. The sequenced sample was naive CD8+ T cells from PBMCs. The receptors were gathered from a man between 18 and 35 years old in good health. Some clones in this sample may be carry-over from other donors' samples. Each CDR3 is given with its conserved first and last residue. A D gene is named only where the DNA matches it firmly. Clone size is not always given. Where it is, it says once, few, many or a class for expanded clones.

CDR3: CSASDRDSGANVLTF
DNA: TGCAGCGCTTCGGACAGGGACTCTGGGGCCAACGTCCTGACTTTC
V: TRBV29-1
length: 15
size: NA
J: TRBJ2-6
D: TRBD1

CDR3: CASTGRTEAFF
DNA: TGTGCCAGCACCGGACGGACTGAAGCTTTCTTT
V: TRBV21-1
length: 11
size: few
J: TRBJ1-1
D: NA

CDR3: CASSVLAGGSNEQFF
DNA: TGTGCCAGCAGCGTCCTAGCGGGAGGATCAAATGAGCAGTTCTTC
V: TRBV9
length: 15
size: NA
J: TRBJ2-1
D: TRBD2

CDR3: CASSFPTSGSRYEQYF
DNA: TGCGCCAGCAGCTTCCCGACTAGCGGGAGCCGCTACGAGCAGTACTTC
V: TRBV5-1
length: 16
size: NA
J: TRBJ2-7
D: TRBD2

CDR3: CASSQVRGGRGIGYTF
DNA: TGCGCCAGCAGCCAAGTCCGAGGGGGTCGGGGCATTGGCTACACCTTC
V: TRBV4-3
length: 16
size: NA
J: TRBJ1-2
D: NA

CDR3: CASNHASMNTEAFF
DNA: TGTGCCAGTAATCATGCTTCGATGAACACTGAAGCTTTCTTT
V: TRBV19
length: 14
size: NA
J: TRBJ1-1
D: NA

CDR3: CASSYTGAHEQYF
DNA: TGCGCCAGCAGCTATACAGGGGCCCACGAGCAGTACTTC
V: TRBV5-1
length: 13
size: NA
J: TRBJ2-7
D: TRBD1

CDR3: CASSLIGLGGAEQFF
DNA: TGTGCCAGCAGCTTAATTGGACTAGGGGGGGCGGAGCAGTTCTTC
V: TRBV7-3
length: 15
size: NA
J: TRBJ2-1
D: NA

CDR3: CASSQGLGYEQYF
DNA: TGCGCCAGCAGCCAAGGGCTAGGCTACGAGCAGTACTTC
V: TRBV4-1
length: 13
size: many
J: TRBJ2-7
D: NA

CDR3: CASSFGRLAEQYF
DNA: TGTGCCAGCAGTTTCGGCCGGCTCGCCGAGCAGTACTTC
V: TRBV27
length: 13
size: NA
J: TRBJ2-7
D: NA

CDR3: CASISGGVRTEAFF
DNA: TGTGCCAGCATCAGCGGGGGGGTGCGCACTGAAGCTTTCTTT
V: TRBV6-5
length: 14
size: NA
J: TRBJ1-1
D: NA

CDR3: CASSLQNYGYTF
DNA: TGTGCCAGCAGCCTACAGAACTATGGCTACACCTTC
V: TRBV11-2
length: 12
size: NA
J: TRBJ1-2
D: NA

CDR3: CASSSKSGANYNEQFF
DNA: TGTGCCAGCAGTTCGAAGTCAGGGGCGAACTACAATGAGCAGTTCTTC
V: TRBV6-5
length: 16
size: once
J: TRBJ2-1
D: NA

CDR3: CASSESSYNEQFF
DNA: TGTGCCAGCAGCGAGAGCTCCTACAATGAGCAGTTCTTC
V: TRBV14
length: 13
size: NA
J: TRBJ2-1
D: NA

CDR3: CASSFDLDRVYDYGYTF
DNA: TGCGCCAGCAGCTTCGACCTTGACAGGGTTTATGACTATGGCTACACCTTC
V: TRBV5-1
length: 17
size: once
J: TRBJ1-2
D: TRBD1

CDR3: CASSPEQESSYEQYF
DNA: TGTGCCAGCAGTCCGGAACAGGAGAGCTCCTACGAGCAGTACTTC
V: TRBV27
length: 15
size: NA
J: TRBJ2-7
D: NA

CDR3: CASRPGPSVYGYTF
DNA: TGTGCCAGCCGACCGGGACCTTCCGTTTATGGCTACACCTTC
V: TRBV19
length: 14
size: NA
J: TRBJ1-2
D: NA

CDR3: CASSLGTGSVDEQFF
DNA: TGTGCCAGCAGCTTAGGGACAGGGAGTGTTGATGAGCAGTTCTTC
V: TRBV7-9
length: 15
size: NA
J: TRBJ2-1
D: TRBD1

CDR3: CASSSRTSGRADEQYF
DNA: TGTGCCAGCAGCTCACGGACTAGCGGGAGGGCCGACGAGCAGTACTTC
V: TRBV5-4
length: 16
size: NA
J: TRBJ2-7
D: TRBD2

CDR3: CASSARTSEDEQFF
DNA: TGTGCCAGTAGTGCCCGGACTAGCGAGGATGAGCAGTTCTTC
V: TRBV19
length: 14
size: NA
J: TRBJ2-1
D: TRBD2

CDR3: CASSYAGGRTEAFF
DNA: TGTGCCAGCAGTTACGCAGGGGGGCGAACTGAAGCTTTCTTT
V: TRBV6-5
length: 14
size: few
J: TRBJ1-1
D: TRBD1

CDR3: CASSFGTSGVYNEQFF
DNA: TGTGCCAGCAGCTTTGGGACTAGCGGGGTCTACAATGAGCAGTTCTTC
V: TRBV7-9
length: 16
size: NA
J: TRBJ2-1
D: TRBD2

CDR3: CATRAGRGDTQYF
DNA: TGCGCCACCCGCGCCGGGAGAGGAGATACGCAGTATTTT
V: TRBV10-2
length: 13
size: NA
J: TRBJ2-3
D: NA

CDR3: CASTGNRHSNQPQHF
DNA: TGTGCCAGCACAGGGAACAGACATAGCAATCAGCCCCAGCATTTT
V: TRBV21-1
length: 15
size: NA
J: TRBJ1-5
D: NA

CDR3: CAISELSGSYEQYF
DNA: TGTGCCATCAGTGAGCTTTCGGGTAGCTACGAGCAGTACTTC
V: TRBV10-3
length: 14
size: NA
J: TRBJ2-7
D: NA

CDR3: CASSLNVQPRTGRNYGYTF
DNA: TGTGCCAGCAGCTTAAACGTGCAGCCGAGGACAGGGAGGAACTATGGCTACACCTTC
V: TRBV7-9
length: 19
size: NA
J: TRBJ1-2
D: TRBD1

CDR3: CASSVGPGSGTGELFF
DNA: TGTGCCAGCAGCGTAGGTCCCGGGAGCGGCACCGGGGAGCTGTTTTTT
V: TRBV9
length: 16
size: NA
J: TRBJ2-2
D: NA

CDR3: CASHGWGNTGQYF
DNA: TGTGCCAGCCACGGGTGGGGGAATACGGGGCAGTACTTC
V: TRBV7-8
length: 13
size: NA
J: TRBJ2-7
D: NA

CDR3: CASSLGQGADEQYF
DNA: TGTGCCAGCAGCTTGGGGCAGGGGGCGGACGAGCAGTACTTC
V: TRBV7-8
length: 14
size: NA
J: TRBJ2-7
D: TRBD1

CDR3: CASSEHWALTGELFF
DNA: TGTGCCAGCAGTGAACATTGGGCACTCACCGGGGAGCTGTTTTTT
V: TRBV2
length: 15
size: NA
J: TRBJ2-2
D: NA

CDR3: CAISELGQGSYEQYF
DNA: TGTGCCATCAGTGAGTTGGGACAGGGGTCCTACGAGCAGTACTTC
V: TRBV10-3
length: 15
size: NA
J: TRBJ2-7
D: TRBD1

CDR3: CASSLGTGVVQPQHF
DNA: TGTGCCAGCAGTTTAGGGACAGGGGTGGTGCAGCCCCAGCATTTT
V: TRBV27
length: 15
size: NA
J: TRBJ1-5
D: TRBD1

CDR3: CASSLARGYEQYF
DNA: TGTGCCAGCAGCTTGGCCAGGGGATACGAGCAGTACTTC
V: TRBV5-5
length: 13
size: NA
J: TRBJ2-7
D: NA

CDR3: CASSDSQVTF
DNA: TGTGCCAGCAGCGACAGTCAGGTTACCTTC
V: TRBV2
length: 10
size: NA
J: TRBJ2-7
D: NA

CDR3: CASRPAGGPWTDTQYF
DNA: TGTGCCAGCAGACCTGCGGGAGGGCCTTGGACAGATACGCAGTATTTT
V: TRBV28
length: 16
size: NA
J: TRBJ2-3
D: TRBD2

CDR3: CASSSRRGDRDFETQYF
DNA: TGTGCCAGCAGCTCGCGAAGAGGGGACAGAGATTTTGAGACCCAGTACTTC
V: TRBV9
length: 17
size: NA
J: TRBJ2-5
D: TRBD1

CDR3: CASSGPGTGDNEQFF
DNA: TGCGCCAGCAGTGGGCCGGGGACAGGGGACAATGAGCAGTTCTTC
V: TRBV10-1
length: 15
size: NA
J: TRBJ2-1
D: TRBD1

CDR3: CASSSASGRVGDEQYF
DNA: TGTGCCAGCAGCTCCGCTAGCGGGAGGGTCGGGGACGAGCAGTACTTC
V: TRBV7-9
length: 16
size: NA
J: TRBJ2-7
D: TRBD2

CDR3: CASSLSQGFGYGYTF
DNA: TGTGCCAGCAGTTTATCACAGGGGTTCGGCTATGGCTACACCTTC
V: TRBV2
length: 15
size: NA
J: TRBJ1-2
D: TRBD1

CDR3: CASTLVLEHYGYTF
DNA: TGTGCCAGCACTCTAGTCCTGGAACATTATGGCTACACCTTC
V: TRBV28
length: 14
size: NA
J: TRBJ1-2
D: NA

CDR3: CASSEGSTGWETQYF
DNA: TGTGCCAGCAGTGAAGGTAGCACAGGGTGGGAGACCCAGTACTTC
V: TRBV2
length: 15
size: NA
J: TRBJ2-5
D: NA

CDR3: CASSLPQFSDTQYF
DNA: TGTGCCAGCAGTTTACCCCAGTTTTCAGATACGCAGTATTTT
V: TRBV28
length: 14
size: once
J: TRBJ2-3
D: NA

CDR3: CASRPTGTGNPNRF
DNA: TGTGCCAGCAGGCCCACCGGGACAGGCAATCCGAACCGCTTC
V: TRBV27
length: 14
size: NA
J: TRBJ2-7
D: TRBD1

CDR3: CASQEPGSIEAFF
DNA: TGTGCCAGCCAAGAACCGGGGAGCATTGAAGCTTTCTTT
V: TRBV27
length: 13
size: NA
J: TRBJ1-1
D: NA

CDR3: CASSYSGRDGEQFF
DNA: TGTGCCAGCAGCTACTCTGGACGGGACGGAGAGCAGTTCTTC
V: TRBV7-8
length: 14
size: once
J: TRBJ2-1
D: NA

CDR3: CASSEFLGQGPYNEQFF
DNA: TGTGCCAGCAGTGAATTTTTGGGACAGGGACCCTACAATGAGCAGTTCTTC
V: TRBV2
length: 17
size: NA
J: TRBJ2-1
D: TRBD1

CDR3: CASAFRETQYF
DNA: TGCGCCAGCGCGTTTAGGGAGACCCAGTACTTC
V: TRBV5-1
length: 11
size: NA
J: TRBJ2-5
D: NA